The 23 T cell receptor beta chains reported below all come from one sample, sequenced in a study of tumor-infiltrating lymphocytes in localized non-small cell lung cancer. This table comes from immunoSEQ multiplex PCR, and its TCRdb copy is limited to in-frame clones, with some not included. The table shows around 10,000 clones, with approximately 60% occurring only once. Sequenced sample: uninvolved lung tissue not adjacent to the tumor. The receptors here all came from a human donor with non-small cell lung cancer.

V usage is TRBV27 and J usage is TRBJ2-2; D perhaps matches TRBD1 (6 bases). CDR1 and CDR2 from the germline V gene are MNHEY and SMNVEV (reference sequence). The CDR3 extends over 17 amino acids. V lost 0 bases and J lost 2, with 13 bases in between. The CDR3 reads CASSLSYRVGNTGELFF. CDR3 sequence (DNA): TGTGCCAGCAGTTTATCCTACAGGGTTGGAAACACCGGGGAGCTGTTTTTT.

The chain links TRBV11-3 to TRBJ1-5, with D hard to call. The CDR3 is made up of 13 amino acids. V lost 1 base and J lost 5, with 6 bases in between. Germline V gene lookup returns CDR1 SGHNT and CDR2 YENEEA. The chain's CDR3 is CASSLGVDQPQHF. The CDR3 DNA follows: TGTGCCAGCAGCTTAGGAGTTGATCAGCCCCAGCATTTT.

The chain carries TRBV2 and TRBJ2-4; 9 bases are a match to TRBD2. After removal of 1 base from V and 1 base from J, the junction contained 2 bases not matched to a gene. Germline-derived CDR1 and CDR2 are SNHLY and FYNNEI. The CDR3 length is 16 residues. The CDR3 sequence: CASSEGLAVAKNIQYF. The CDR3, as DNA: TGTGCCAGCAGTGAAGGACTAGCGGTGGCCAAAAACATTCAGTACTTC.

V usage is TRBV14 and J usage is TRBJ2-5; tentatively, D is TRBD2 (6 bases). V was trimmed by 2 bases and J by 5 bases, leaving 18 bases between them. Germline CDR1 SGHDN, CDR2 FVKESK. The CDR3 has 16 residues. CDR3 sequence (DNA): TGTGCCAGCAGCCAATATGGGGCGGGGTCGCGGGAGACCCAGTACTTC. This gives the protein CASSQYGAGSRETQYF.

By proportion, this clone is large. The V call is TRBV11-2, the J call TRBJ2-1; the D is unclear. The germline gives CDR1 SGHAT, CDR2 FQNNGV. V was pared by 2 bases and J by 7 bases, with 6 bases between. This CDR3 has 12 residues. The CDR3, as DNA: TGTGCCAGCAGCTTACTGGGGAATGAGCAGTTCTTC. Protein: CASSLLGNEQFF.

This clone was counted between two and nine times. The chain joins TRBV4-1 to TRBJ1-1; D is unresolved. Germline V lookup: CDR1 MGHRA, CDR2 YSYEKL. V was clipped by 5 bases and J by 1 base, with 8 bases between them. This CDR3 is built from 13 residues. CDR3 nucleotides: TGCGCCAGCAGCGTCGGGCGGAACACTGAAGCTTTCTTT. This sequence encodes CASSVGRNTEAFF.

This sequence joins TRBV19 and TRBJ2-3; tentatively, D is TRBD1 or TRBD2 (5 bases each). The CDR3 has 14 residues. Germline-derived CDR1 and CDR2 are LNHDA and SQIVND (reference sequence). Trimming stripped 6 bases from V and 4 bases from J, with 14 bases between. The CDR3 nucleotides read TGTGCCAGTAGCAATAGGTTGGGGGCAGATACGCAGTATTTT. Protein sequence: CASSNRLGADTQYF.

This clone was observed a handful of times. The V and J genes are TRBV19 and TRBJ1-1; D not certain. The CDR3 has 15 residues. The germline V gene has CDR1 LNHDA and CDR2 SQIVND (reference sequence). V was shortened by 2 bases and J by 2 bases, with 12 bases between the two germline ends. The CDR3 region has the DNA TGTGCCAGTAGTATATGGCGGCAGGAAAACACTGAAGCTTTCTTT. Translation: CASSIWRQENTEAFF.

This clone was observed once. V and J are TRBV6-5 and TRBJ1-5; D remains ambiguous. The CDR3 is 15 residues long. The germline V and J ends were trimmed by 4 bases and 4 bases, with 14 bases remaining between them. Looked up from germline, CDR1 is MNHEY and CDR2 is SVGAGI. Written as DNA, the CDR3 is TGTGCCAGCAGTTTGGGTCGGGCAGCTAATCAGCCCCAGCATTTT. Amino acid sequence: CASSLGRAANQPQHF.

The chain couples TRBV9 to TRBJ2-3; 15 bases fit TRBD2. This CDR3 comprises 18 residues. With 0 bases clipped from V and 6 bases from J, the junction kept 8 bases outside the gene matches. Looked up from germline, CDR1 is SGDLS and CDR2 is YYNGEE. The CDR3 DNA reads as TGTGCCAGCAGCGTAGGATGGACTAGCGGGGGGGTGGCGGATACGCAGTATTTT. Amino acids: CASSVGWTSGGVADTQYF.

The V gene is TRBV5-1, the J gene TRBJ2-7, with 9 nucleotides matching TRBD1. The germline CDR1 and CDR2 sequences are SGHRS and YFSETQ. V shed 2 bases, J shed 6 bases, and the junction held 6 bases outside the gene matches. The CDR3 has 14 residues. The CDR3 sequence: CASSFGQGMSEQYF. In DNA, the CDR3 is TGCGCCAGCAGCTTCGGACAGGGGATGTCCGAGCAGTACTTC.

The chain joins TRBV29-1 to TRBJ1-2, with 7 bases aligning to TRBD1. V lost 3 bases, J lost 0 bases, and 10 bases stayed unmatched. The CDR3 length is 16 residues. Germline CDR1 reads SQVTM; CDR2 reads ANQGSEA. CDR3 sequence: CSVERNRGRTNYGYTF. The CDR3 DNA follows: TGCAGCGTTGAGAGGAACAGGGGCCGGACTAACTATGGCTACACCTTC.

This clone qualifies as medium-sized. Other DNA sequences in the same sample also yield this CDR3. The J gene is TRBJ1-4, the V gene TRBV2, with 7 positions matching TRBD1. CDR1 and CDR2 (germline): SNHLY, FYNNEI. The CDR3 consists of 14 residues. After removal of 6 bases from V and 4 bases from J, the junction contained 5 bases not matched to a gene. The CDR3 spells CASRRQGVNEKLFF. CDR3 nucleotides: TGTGCCAGCAGACGACAGGGTGTTAATGAAAAACTGTTTTTT.

The gene calls are TRBV14 and TRBJ1-2; the D gene is possibly TRBD1 (5 bases). V lost 0 bases and J 14 bases, leaving 13 bases between the germline ends. The germline V gene has CDR1 SGHDN and CDR2 FVKESK. This CDR3 is built from 12 residues. Written as DNA, the CDR3 is TGTGCCAGCAGCCAAGATCGAGGGACGGGGACCTTC. Encoded protein: CASSQDRGTGTF.

This clone turned up a few times. The rearrangement links TRBV5-4 to TRBJ1-5; D not resolved. CDR3 length: 15 amino acids. V was cut by 2 bases and J by 3 bases, with 12 bases left in between. CDR1 SGHNT and CDR2 YYREEE come from the germline V gene (reference sequence). In nucleotides, the CDR3 is TGTGCCAGCAGCTTAGGAGAGGGTTACAATCAGCCCCAGCATTTT. Encoded protein: CASSLGEGYNQPQHF.

A few counts support this clone. The chain uses TRBV6-5 and TRBJ1-5, with D unresolved. The V end was cut by 5 bases, the J end by 6 bases, with 14 bases between. The germline V gene encodes CDR1 MNHEY and CDR2 SVGAGI. The CDR3 totals 14 residues. The CDR3 nucleotides are TGTGCCAGCAGTGCAGCGACGGGGATTCAGCCCCAGCATTTT. As protein: CASSAATGIQPQHF.

V gene TRBV5-6 combines with J gene TRBJ1-2; D gene ambiguous. There are 13 residues in the CDR3. The V end was cut by 0 bases, the J end by 3 bases, with 6 bases between. The germline CDR1 and CDR2 sequences are SGHDT and YYEEEE. CDR3 loop: CASSLAGDYGYTF. In DNA form, the CDR3 reads TGTGCCAGCAGCTTGGCGGGTGACTATGGCTACACCTTC.

The V and J genes are TRBV5-8 and TRBJ1-2, with D possibly being TRBD1 (5 bases). Germline V lookup: CDR1 SGHTS, CDR2 YDEGEE. CDR3 length: 12 amino acids. Deletions cut 4 bases from V and 4 bases from J, with 8 bases between. The DNA of the CDR3 is TGTGCCAGCAGCCGACAGTTCTATGGCTACACCTTC. Its translation is CASSRQFYGYTF.

This clone was found a few times. The chain recombines TRBV27 with TRBJ1-5, with 8 bases that match TRBD1. The CDR3 runs to 15 residues. Germline V gives CDR1 MNHEY, CDR2 SMNVEV (reference sequence). V was pared by 0 bases and J by 6 bases, with 4 bases of the junction left unmatched. The CDR3 loop reads CASSLSITGGQPQHF. CDR3 DNA: TGTGCCAGCAGTTTATCGATAACAGGGGGTCAGCCCCAGCATTTT.

V is TRBV12-5 and J is TRBJ1-3; no clear D. Germline V gene data show CDR1 as LGHNT and CDR2 as FRNRAP. This CDR3 region has 14 residues. V was shortened by 7 bases and J by 0 bases, with 10 bases between the two germline ends. The CDR3, as DNA: TGTGCTAGTGTCGGGGTCCTCTCTGGAAACACCATATATTTT. This translates into CASVGVLSGNTIYF.

V usage is TRBV28 and J usage is TRBJ1-6; D unresolved. V lost 1 base to trimming and J lost 7 bases, with 8 bases between them. CDR1 is MDHEN, CDR2 SYDVKM, per germline. The CDR3 contains 14 residues. Here the CDR3 reads CASSLLRQNSPLHF. In DNA form, the CDR3 reads TGTGCCAGCAGTTTATTGCGACAAAATTCACCCCTCCACTTT.

The chain couples TRBV5-6 to TRBJ1-2, with a tentative D call TRBD1 (5 bases). CDR1 and CDR2 from the germline V gene are SGHDT and YYEEEE. Trimming removed 3 bases from V and 2 bases from J, with 14 bases in between. The CDR3 consists of 15 residues. The CDR3 spells CASSSYTRENYGYTF. In DNA form, the CDR3 reads TGTGCCAGCAGCTCATATACCAGGGAAAACTATGGCTACACCTTC. Looking up the rest from reference TRBV5-6 and TRBJ1-2 gives the full variable domain: DAGVTQSPTHLIKTRGQQVTLRCSPKSGHDTVSWYQQALGQGPQFIFQYYEEEERQRGNFPDRFSGHQFPNYSSELNVNALLLGDSALYLCASSSYTRENYGYTFGSGTRLTVV.

There are a few counts of this clone. The V call is TRBV19, the J call TRBJ2-2, with TRBD2 identical over 8 bases. Germline V gene data show CDR1 as LNHDA and CDR2 as SQIVND (reference sequence). V gave up 6 bases and J gave up 2 bases; unmatched junction bases: 11. The CDR3 has 17 residues. CDR3 bases: TGTGCCAGTAGCGGGGGGGGGCTAGCGGTTAACACCGGGGAGCTGTTTTTT. Protein: CASSGGGLAVNTGELFF.